This T cell receptor beta chain was observed in a study of blood T cell repertoires in COVID-19. Looking at the study overall: Some COVID-19 samples were acute and others convalescent; all came from the United States, Italy and Spain. PBMCs, B-cell-depleted T cells, or T cells were the source of the cDNA or gDNA that made up the material.

Cohort placement rested on clinical history that participants reported themselves. This CDR3 has 19 residues. The germline V gene has CDR1 MGHRA and CDR2 YSYEKL. V was clipped by 5 bases and J by 1 base, with 23 bases between them. In the source study's methods: Quantification of nucleated cells was approximated via reference gene primer amplification. Sequenced by immunoSEQ multiplex PCR; TCRdb stores in-frame clones only, minus some. Clone size and V and J calls were adopted from that table, with D and trimming inferred from the DNA. The top ten hold 0.95% to 1.5% of the sample, which has around 250,000 clones, approximately 90% seen once.

The sample taken for sequencing was PBMCs or T cells enriched from blood (not recorded which). J is TRBJ2-2 and V is TRBV4-1; weak D call: TRBD2 (5 bases). The TCR sequence derives from a human donor in a cohort exposed to, infected with or recovered from COVID-19 (not recorded which). The donor label of this sample is uncertain. CDR3 DNA: TGCGCCAGCAGCGAGGCGCCGCCAGACGAGGGAAGGAACACCGGGGAGCTGTTTTTT. Its translation is CASSEAPPDEGRNTGELFF.